This T cell receptor (beta chain) was observed in a study of cytomegalovirus exposure and HLA in healthy donors. Study findings and constraints: One variant, a missense change in DCLRE1C, was linked in a later analysis to TCR beta V- and J-gene trimming. In a later analysis, several top co-occurrence clusters appeared linked to parvovirus B19, influenza, CMV and Epstein-Barr virus.

V shed 1 base and J shed 6 bases, with 19 bases lying between them. The CDR3 loop spans 16 amino acids. Germline values: CDR1 MNHEY, CDR2 SMNVEV (reference sequence). PCR amplification relied on 60 Vbeta primers (plus 13 Jbeta primers). Profiling relied on immunoSEQ multiplex PCR, and the TCRdb table lists in-frame clones only, not all of them. The sample lists under 200,000 clones, over 60% occurring once. Notes on this clone: Its target is not known.

Sequencing was done on a sample of PBMCs. The chain links TRBV27 to TRBJ2-7; D may be TRBD2 (6 bases). The sequence derives from a man aged 35 to 55 in good health and CMV-seronegative. The CDR3 region has the DNA TGTGCCAGCAGTTTATGGGGACTCGATACGGCGGGCGAGCAGTACTTC. Its protein product is CASSLWGLDTAGEQYF.